The 29 T cell receptor beta chains reported below all come from one sample, sequenced in a study of cytomegalovirus exposure and HLA in healthy donors. 13 Jbeta primers and 60 Vbeta primers were used for the PCR. The table came from immunoSEQ multiplex PCR; TCRdb's copy has only in-frame clones and leaves some out. Its listing shows just over 200,000 clones. Sequences were obtained from PBMCs. The receptors originated from a girl aged 2 to 9 in good health and CMV-seropositive.

The genes are TRBV7-8 and TRBJ2-1; D is perhaps TRBD1 (5 bases). The CDR3 extends over 16 amino acids. Germline V gene lookup returns CDR1 SGHVS and CDR2 FQNEAQ. The V end was cut by 0 bases, the J end by 3 bases, with 12 bases between. CDR3: CASSLAQGTYYNEQFF. The DNA of the CDR3 is TGTGCCAGCAGCTTAGCCCAGGGAACCTACTACAATGAGCAGTTCTTC.

The chain uses TRBV6-6 and TRBJ2-5; the D gene is possibly TRBD2 (5 bases). Trimming shortened V by 0 bases and J by 1 base, and 9 bases separated the two germline ends. Germline V CDR1 and CDR2: MNHNY, SVGAGI (reference sequence). The CDR3 runs 15 residues. CDR3 sequence: CASSYSRAAQETQYF. CDR3 DNA sequence: TGTGCCAGCAGTTACTCGAGGGCAGCCCAAGAGACCCAGTACTTC.

This chain connects TRBV5-1 to TRBJ2-1; D is undetermined. From germline, CDR1 is SGHRS and CDR2 YFSETQ. CDR3 length: 18 residues. V lost 0 bases and J 0 bases, leaving 16 bases between the germline ends. CDR3 bases: TGCGCCAGCAGCTTGGGACGCCCGAGTGACTTCTCCTACAATGAGCAGTTCTTC. It specifies CASSLGRPSDFSYNEQFF.

V and J are TRBV7-6 and TRBJ2-1; 9 bases are a match to TRBD1. Trimming removed 4 bases from V and 6 bases from J; junction bases left unmatched: 10. The CDR3 sequence is 16 residues long. CDR1 is SGHVS, CDR2 FNYEAQ, per germline. The CDR3 spells CASSSISGTGLNEQFF. Here the CDR3 DNA reads TGTGCCAGCAGCTCCATATCCGGGACAGGGCTCAATGAGCAGTTCTTC.

The chain links TRBV18 to TRBJ2-1; 10 nucleotides agree with TRBD2. The junction had 8 bases not matched to a gene; V was cut back by 2 bases and J by 4 bases. There are 17 residues in the CDR3. Germline V gives CDR1 KGHSH, CDR2 LQKENI. The CDR3 DNA follows: TGTGCCAGCTCACCAAATACAGGACTAGCGGTTTACAATGAGCAGTTCTTC. This translates into CASSPNTGLAVYNEQFF.

The chain is built from TRBV10-3 and TRBJ2-6, with TRBD2 matching over 14 bases. J lost 1 base, V lost 10 bases, and 3 bases had no gene match. CDR1 ENHRY and CDR2 SYGVKD come from the germline V gene. CDR3 length: 16 amino acids. CDR3 nucleotides: TGTGCCACCGGACTAGCGGGAGGTTCTGGGGCCAACGTCCTGACTTTC. Its protein product is CATGLAGGSGANVLTF.

This chain connects TRBV27 to TRBJ2-7, with 7 bases aligning to TRBD1. CDR3 length: 16 amino acids. V gave up 0 bases and J gave up 5 bases; unmatched junction bases: 10. Germline V gives CDR1 MNHEY, CDR2 SMNVEV (reference sequence). The chain's CDR3 is CASSLSMVRGLDEQYF. The CDR3 region has the DNA TGTGCCAGCAGTTTATCGATGGTCAGGGGGTTGGACGAGCAGTACTTC.

The chain has TRBV7-9 and TRBJ2-7; D might be TRBD2 (6 bases). The V and J ends lost 5 bases and 4 bases respectively, with 15 bases between them. CDR1 is SEHNR and CDR2 is FQNEAQ in the germline V gene (reference sequence). The CDR3 spans 14 residues. The CDR3 is CASSLGGLEYEQYF. CDR3 bases: TGTGCCAGCAGCCTGGGGGGACTGGAATACGAGCAGTACTTC.

The chain carries TRBV7-6 and TRBJ1-1; a weak D match, TRBD1 (6 bases). The germline V gene encodes CDR1 SGHVS and CDR2 FNYEAQ. The V end lost 1 base, the J end lost 7 bases, and 16 bases lay between the germline ends. CDR3 size: 15 residues. CDR3: CASSLDGRGGGEAFF. The DNA of the CDR3 is TGTGCCAGCAGCTTAGACGGCAGGGGCGGGGGTGAAGCTTTCTTT.

This rearrangement joins TRBV5-1 to TRBJ2-7; TRBD1 is a possible D gene (6 bases). The CDR3 spans 18 residues. V lost 0 bases and J lost 3, with 22 bases in between. Germline V gene data show CDR1 as SGHRS and CDR2 as YFSETQ. CDR3: CASSLEVIRRGRIYEQYF. In nucleotides, the CDR3 is TGCGCCAGCAGCTTGGAGGTGATCCGAAGGGGGAGAATCTACGAGCAGTACTTC. The variable domain in full, with the rest retrieved from reference TRBV5-1 and TRBJ2-7, is KAGVTQTPRYLIKTRGQQVTLSCSPISGHRSVSWYQQTPGQGLQFLFEYFSETQRNKGNFPGRFSGRQFSNSRSEMNVSTLELGDSALYLCASSLEVIRRGRIYEQYFGPGTRLTVT.

The V call is TRBV5-6, the J call TRBJ1-1, with 7 bases that match TRBD1. V was pared by 2 bases and J by 1 base, with 11 bases of the junction left unmatched. The CDR3 contains 17 residues. From germline, CDR1 is SGHDT and CDR2 YYEEEE. As DNA, the CDR3 is TGTGCCAGCAGCTTCCTAACTAGACAGGGAAGGAACACTGAAGCTTTCTTT. Translating gives CASSFLTRQGRNTEAFF. Full variable domain (rest looked up from reference TRBV5-6 and TRBJ1-1): DAGVTQSPTHLIKTRGQQVTLRCSPKSGHDTVSWYQQALGQGPQFIFQYYEEEERQRGNFPDRFSGHQFPNYSSELNVNALLLGDSALYLCASSFLTRQGRNTEAFFGQGTRLTVV.

The J gene is TRBJ2-3, the V gene TRBV7-6; TRBD2 agrees at 7 bases. This CDR3 is built from 15 residues. Trimming removed 5 bases from V and 6 bases from J; junction bases left unmatched: 11. Germline CDR1 and CDR2: SGHVS and FNYEAQ. The DNA for the CDR3 is TGTGCCAGCAGCCGTCAAGGACTAGGGCGGGATACGCAGTATTTT. Amino acid sequence: CASSRQGLGRDTQYF.

With regard to this clone: At the DNA level, this CDR3 is encoded by other sequences in the same sample as well. CDR3: CASSLDRYEQYF. The CDR3 bases are TGCGCCAGCAGCTTGGATCGTTACGAGCAGTACTTC. The V gene is TRBV5-1, the J gene TRBJ2-7; D unclear. The CDR3 sequence is 12 residues long. Trimming took off 0 bases at V and 4 bases at J, with 5 bases between the two ends. The germline gives CDR1 SGHRS, CDR2 YFSETQ.

The V and J genes are TRBV5-1 and TRBJ2-3, with TRBD1 identical over 9 bases. Germline-derived CDR1 and CDR2 are SGHRS and YFSETQ. With V trimmed by 0 bases and J by 2 bases, 7 bases remained unmatched. The CDR3 loop spans 17 amino acids. The CDR3: CASSLVAGQGYTDTQYF. In DNA form, the CDR3 reads TGCGCCAGCAGCTTGGTCGCGGGACAGGGTTACACAGATACGCAGTATTTT.

This chain connects TRBV30 to TRBJ1-5, with D maybe TRBD1 (6 bases). This CDR3 region has 14 residues. V lost 2 bases and J 7 bases, leaving 15 bases between the germline ends. Germline-derived CDR1 and CDR2 are GTSNPN and SVGIG (reference sequence). The CDR3: CAWSSDRSDQPQHF. The CDR3 bases are TGTGCCTGGAGTTCTGACAGGAGTGACCAGCCCCAGCATTTT.

The chain links TRBV6-5 to TRBJ2-7, with TRBD1 matching 9 bases. The CDR3 runs to 13 residues. V shed 4 bases, J shed 5 bases, and the junction held 3 bases outside the gene matches. The germline CDR1 and CDR2 sequences are MNHEY and SVGAGI. The CDR3 bases are TGTGCCAGCAGTTCGGACAGGGGCCACGAGCAGTACTTC. Amino acid sequence: CASSSDRGHEQYF.

The chain carries TRBV5-1 and TRBJ2-5, with D unclear. The V end was cut by 1 base, the J end by 3 bases, with 22 bases between. The CDR3 runs 18 residues. Germline V gene data show CDR1 as SGHRS and CDR2 as YFSETQ. The CDR3 protein is CASSLRTPKSFLKETQYF. CDR3 in DNA: TGCGCCAGCAGCTTGCGAACTCCAAAGAGTTTTCTAAAAGAGACCCAGTACTTC.

V gene TRBV6-5 combines with J gene TRBJ1-3; D is ambiguous. The V gene's germline CDR1 is MNHEY and CDR2 SVGAGI. The CDR3 contains 14 residues. V lost 4 bases to trimming and J lost 0 bases, with 7 bases between them. The chain's CDR3 is CASSSSNSGNTIYF. CDR3 nucleotides: TGTGCCAGCAGTTCCTCTAACTCTGGAAACACCATATATTTT.

The chain couples TRBV5-1 to TRBJ2-7, with a possible D match to TRBD1 (5 bases). With 2 bases removed from V and 3 bases from J, the gap between germline ends came to 15 bases. The length of the CDR3 is 15 residues. Germline loops: CDR1 SGHRS, CDR2 YFSETQ. The CDR3, as DNA: TGCGCCAGCAGCTTCAGGGTTGGGTTTGGCTACGAGCAGTACTTC. It translates to CASSFRVGFGYEQYF.

V gene TRBV7-2 combines with J gene TRBJ2-7; D possibly corresponds to TRBD2 (6 bases). The CDR3 is 15 amino acids. V was shortened by 5 bases and J by 2 bases, with 16 bases between the two germline ends. Per the germline V gene, CDR1 is SGHTA and CDR2 is FQGNSA. The CDR3 spells CASSIHSGGTYEQYF. The CDR3 nucleotides read TGTGCCAGCAGCATTCATAGCGGAGGTACCTACGAGCAGTACTTC.

V usage is TRBV5-1 and J usage is TRBJ2-2, with 8 bases that match TRBD2. The CDR3 runs 15 residues. CDR1 and CDR2 (germline): SGHRS, YFSETQ. J was trimmed by 3 bases and V by 5 bases; bases with no gene match: 6. In DNA form, the CDR3 reads TGCGCCAGCAGAAAACTAGCGGCGGACACCGGGGAGCTGTTTTTT. Its protein is CASRKLAADTGELFF.

The J gene is TRBJ1-1, the V gene TRBV7-3; maybe TRBD1 (5 bases). The CDR3 runs to 14 residues. V was cut by 4 bases and J by 4 bases, with 13 bases left in between. CDR1 is SGHTA and CDR2 is FQGTGA in the germline V gene. CDR3 in amino acids: CASSSRSGATEAFF. The CDR3 DNA reads TGTGCCAGCAGCTCGCGTTCTGGGGCCACTGAAGCTTTCTTT. The variable domain in full, completed from reference TRBV7-3 and TRBJ1-1, reads GAGVSQTPSNKVTEKGKYVELRCDPISGHTALYWYRQSLGQGPEFLIYFQGTGAADDSGLPNDRFFAVRPEGSVSTLKIQRTERGDSAVYLCASSSRSGATEAFFGQGTRLTVV.

The chain links TRBV28 to TRBJ1-1; D gene unclear. Trimming removed 6 bases from V and 1 base from J, with 12 bases in between. The CDR3 loop spans 14 amino acids. The germline gives CDR1 MDHEN, CDR2 SYDVKM. The CDR3 DNA sequence: TGTGCCAGCAGGCGGGGATCATGGAACACTGAAGCTTTCTTT. Translating it yields CASRRGSWNTEAFF.

This chain uses TRBV11-2 with TRBJ2-7; 9 bases fit TRBD1. With V trimmed by 2 bases and J by 2 bases, 7 bases remained unmatched. The CDR3 is 16 residues long. Germline CDR1 and CDR2: SGHAT and FQNNGV. CDR3 DNA sequence: TGTGCCAGCAGCTTACGGGTTGACAGGGGGACCTACGAGCAGTACTTC. It yields the protein CASSLRVDRGTYEQYF.

The chain combines TRBV11-2 with TRBJ2-5, with TRBD2 as a possible D gene (6 bases). The CDR3 is 17 amino acids. Germline CDR1 is SGHAT and CDR2 is FQNNGV. V was cut by 3 bases and J by 6 bases, with 23 bases left in between. CDR3 sequence reads: CASSFSRSREASKTQYF. DNA of the CDR3: TGTGCCAGCAGCTTTTCGCGTTCGAGGGAGGCGTCGAAGACCCAGTACTTC.

The V gene is TRBV5-4, the J gene TRBJ2-7; D might be TRBD2 (5 bases). CDR1 SGHNT and CDR2 YYREEE come from the germline V gene (reference sequence). Trimming removed 1 base from V and 4 bases from J, with 9 bases in between. This CDR3 has 13 residues. The CDR3 reads CASSLQRDYEQYF. CDR3 in DNA: TGTGCCAGCAGCTTGCAGAGGGATTACGAGCAGTACTTC.

The chain combines TRBV5-1 with TRBJ2-7, with D maybe TRBD1 (5 bases). CDR3 length: 14 amino acids. V lost 4 bases, J lost 0 bases, and 11 bases lay in between. Germline V gene lookup returns CDR1 SGHRS and CDR2 YFSETQ. CDR3 sequence reads: CASSLQGNSYEQYF. CDR3 bases: TGCGCCAGCAGCCTGCAGGGAAACTCCTACGAGCAGTACTTC.

This chain connects TRBV10-2 to TRBJ2-3, with a tentative D call TRBD2 (6 bases). Per germline, CDR1 WSHSY and CDR2 SAAADI. V lost 9 bases and J 0 bases, leaving 13 bases between the germline ends. This CDR3 contains 14 residues. The DNA for the CDR3 is TGCGCCAGTGCCAGCGGGCCTAGCACAGATACGCAGTATTTT. The encoded protein is CASASGPSTDTQYF.

The chain couples TRBV6-1 to TRBJ2-1, with D tentatively TRBD2 (6 bases). V lost 6 bases to trimming and J lost 6 bases, with 18 bases between them. The CDR3 extends over 15 amino acids. Per germline, CDR1 MNHNS and CDR2 SASEGT. The CDR3 region is CASSVSGQGINEQFF. In nucleotides, the CDR3 is TGTGCCAGCAGCGTAAGCGGGCAGGGTATCAATGAGCAGTTCTTC.